This T cell receptor beta chain was observed in a study of T cell responses to AZD1222 COVID-19 vaccine. Regarding this clone: What it binds is unknown.

The repertoire was sequenced with immunoSEQ multiplex PCR; TCRdb's copy has only in-frame clones and lacks some. Among 95,000 to 100,000 clones listed, about four fifths were seen once. Study-wide points: Within unmutated variant regions lay the reported targets of nearly half of spike-specific TCRs. Mostly white British, mostly female donors; authors suggested clonal diversity may be underestimated. Only 5 or 6 AZD1222 recipients tested seropositive at baseline. Spike-specific TCRs gained breadth and depth after people received two AZD1222 doses.

The receptor comes from an adult who received the AZD1222 COVID-19 vaccine. The sequencing here drew on peripheral blood, taken 28 days after the second AZD1222 dose.

The CDR3 spells CASSLGRVQYF. DNA for the CDR3: TGTGCCAGCAGCTTGGGCCGCGTTCAGTACTTC. V usage is TRBV11-2 and J usage is TRBJ2-4; D is ambiguous. CDR3 size: 11 residues. V lost 3 bases, J lost 11 bases, and 8 bases lay in between. In germline, CDR1 is SGHAT, CDR2 FQNNGV.